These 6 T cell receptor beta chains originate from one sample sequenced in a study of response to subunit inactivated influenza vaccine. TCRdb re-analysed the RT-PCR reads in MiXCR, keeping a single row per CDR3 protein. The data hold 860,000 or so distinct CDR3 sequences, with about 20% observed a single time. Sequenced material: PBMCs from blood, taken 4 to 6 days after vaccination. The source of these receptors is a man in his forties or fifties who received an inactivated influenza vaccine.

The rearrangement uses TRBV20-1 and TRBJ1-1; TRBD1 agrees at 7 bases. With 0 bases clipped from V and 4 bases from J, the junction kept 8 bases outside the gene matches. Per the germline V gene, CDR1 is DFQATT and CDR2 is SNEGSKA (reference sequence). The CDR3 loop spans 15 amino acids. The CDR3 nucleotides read TGCAGTGCTAGAGATAACGGGCAGGGGGTCACTGAAGCTTTCTTT. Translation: CSARDNGQGVTEAFF.

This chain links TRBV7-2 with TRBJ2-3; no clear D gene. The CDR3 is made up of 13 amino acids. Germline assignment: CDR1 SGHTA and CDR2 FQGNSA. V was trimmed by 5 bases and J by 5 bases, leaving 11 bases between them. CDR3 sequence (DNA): TGTGCCAGCAGCCCTAGAGCAGGAGATACGCAGTATTTT. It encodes CASSPRAGDTQYF.

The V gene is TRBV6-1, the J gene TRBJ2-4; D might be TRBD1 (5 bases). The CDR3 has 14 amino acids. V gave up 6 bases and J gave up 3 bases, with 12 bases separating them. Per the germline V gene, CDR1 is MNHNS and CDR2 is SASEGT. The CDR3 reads CASSRDEDKNIQYF. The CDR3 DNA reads TGTGCCAGCAGCAGGGATGAGGACAAAAACATTCAGTACTTC.

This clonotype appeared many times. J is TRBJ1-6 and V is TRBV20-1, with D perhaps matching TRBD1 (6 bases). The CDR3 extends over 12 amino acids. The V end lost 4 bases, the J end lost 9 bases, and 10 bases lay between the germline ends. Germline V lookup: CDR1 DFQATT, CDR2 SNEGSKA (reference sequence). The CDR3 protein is CSAKGGGSPLHF. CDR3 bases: TGCAGTGCTAAAGGGGGAGGTTCACCCCTCCACTTT.

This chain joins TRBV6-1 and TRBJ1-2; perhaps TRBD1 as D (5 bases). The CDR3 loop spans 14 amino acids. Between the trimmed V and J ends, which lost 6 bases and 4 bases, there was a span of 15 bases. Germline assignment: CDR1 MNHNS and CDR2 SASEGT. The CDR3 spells CASRATGRVYGYTF. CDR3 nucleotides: TGTGCCAGCAGGGCCACGGGCAGGGTCTATGGCTACACCTTC.

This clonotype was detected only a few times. CDR3 region: CASSLGSVQTDTQYF. CDR3 coding DNA: TGTGCCAGCAGTTTGGGTAGCGTACAAACAGATACGCAGTATTTT. This chain joins TRBV28 and TRBJ2-3; tentatively, D is TRBD2 (5 bases). Trimming stripped 3 bases from V and 3 bases from J, with 13 bases between. Germline V CDR1 and CDR2: MDHEN, SYDVKM. The CDR3 has 15 amino acids.